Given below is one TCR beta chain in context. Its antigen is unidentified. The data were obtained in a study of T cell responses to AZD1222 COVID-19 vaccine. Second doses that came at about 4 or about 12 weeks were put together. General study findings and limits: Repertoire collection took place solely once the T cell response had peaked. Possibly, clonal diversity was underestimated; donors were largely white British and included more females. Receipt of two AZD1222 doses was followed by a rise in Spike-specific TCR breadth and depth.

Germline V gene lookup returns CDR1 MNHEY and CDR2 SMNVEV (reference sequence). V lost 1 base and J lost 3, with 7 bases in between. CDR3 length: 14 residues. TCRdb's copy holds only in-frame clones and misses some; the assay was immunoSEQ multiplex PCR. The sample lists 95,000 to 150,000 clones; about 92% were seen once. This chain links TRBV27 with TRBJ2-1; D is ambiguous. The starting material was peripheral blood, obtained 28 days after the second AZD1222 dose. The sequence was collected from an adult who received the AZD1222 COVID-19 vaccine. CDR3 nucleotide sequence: TGTGCCAGCAGTTTATATGGTAACTACAATGAGCAGTTCTTC. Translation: CASSLYGNYNEQFF.